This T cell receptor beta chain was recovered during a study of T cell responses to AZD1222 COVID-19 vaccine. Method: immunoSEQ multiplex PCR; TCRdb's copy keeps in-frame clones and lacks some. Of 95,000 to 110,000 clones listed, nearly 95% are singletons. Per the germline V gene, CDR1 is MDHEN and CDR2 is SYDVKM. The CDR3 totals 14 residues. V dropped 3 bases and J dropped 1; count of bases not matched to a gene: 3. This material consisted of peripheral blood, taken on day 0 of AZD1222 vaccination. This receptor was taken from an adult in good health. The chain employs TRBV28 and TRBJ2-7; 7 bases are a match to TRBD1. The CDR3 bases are TGTGCCAGCAGTTTGACAGGGATGTCCTACGAGCAGTACTTC. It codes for CASSLTGMSYEQYF.